These 23 T cell receptor beta chains were sequenced from one sample in a study of identical twins. TCRdb reanalysed the 5' RACE reads using MiXCR and keeps one entry per CDR3 protein. The sample has fewer than 550,000 distinct CDR3 sequences, more than 13% seen once. This sample was also put to use in a study of yellow fever vaccine responses in identical twins.

Material for sequencing was CD4+ T cells sorted from blood. Source of these receptors: a woman aged 18-29 years in good health.

This chain joins TRBV28 and TRBJ2-1; possible D gene TRBD2, 5 bases. Germline V gene data show CDR1 as MDHEN and CDR2 as SYDVKM. Deletions cut 3 bases from V and 0 bases from J, with 15 bases between. The CDR3 totals 17 residues. For the CDR3, the DNA is TGTGCCAGCAGTTTCAATCCTGGTGGGAGCTCCTACAATGAGCAGTTCTTC. Translating it yields CASSFNPGGSSYNEQFF. Full variable domain (outside the CDR3, taken from reference TRBV28 and TRBJ2-1): DVKVTQSSRYLVKRTGEKVFLECVQDMDHENMFWYRQDPGLGLRLIYFSYDVKMKEKGDIPEGYSVSREKKERFSLILESASTNQTSMYLCASSFNPGGSSYNEQFFGPGTRLTVL.

The chain employs TRBV24-1 and TRBJ2-1, with D tentatively TRBD2 (5 bases). The CDR3 contains 14 residues. V dropped 5 bases and J dropped 7 bases, with 14 bases sitting between them. In germline, CDR1 is KGHDR, CDR2 SFDVKD. In nucleotides, the CDR3 is TGTGCCACCAGTGTCAGCGGCTTACAGAATGAGCAGTTCTTC. Residues: CATSVSGLQNEQFF.

The rearrangement uses TRBV11-2 and TRBJ2-1; a possible D gene is TRBD2 (5 bases). The CDR3 totals 13 residues. Germline CDR1 reads SGHAT; CDR2 reads FQNNGV. Trimming took 4 bases from V and 9 from J, leaving 13 bases between them. CDR3 protein: CASSSIKEGEQFF. CDR3 sequence (DNA): TGTGCCAGCAGCTCGATAAAAGAGGGTGAGCAGTTCTTC.

The chain has TRBV2 and TRBJ2-7, with D tentatively TRBD2 (6 bases). Trimming shortened V by 6 bases and J by 3 bases, and 9 bases separated the two germline ends. The CDR3 runs 12 residues. Germline V gene sequence: CDR1 SNHLY, CDR2 FYNNEI. The DNA of the CDR3 is TGTGCCAGCAGGGGACTGAACTACGAGCAGTACTTC. It translates to CASRGLNYEQYF.

This rearrangement joins TRBV29-1 to TRBJ2-3, with no clear D. CDR1 and CDR2 from the germline V gene are SQVTM and ANQGSEA. V was shortened by 6 bases and J by 0 bases, with 10 bases between the two germline ends. The CDR3 loop spans 13 amino acids. The CDR3 region is CSVTDHSTDTQYF. In DNA form, the CDR3 reads TGCAGCGTCACTGACCATAGCACAGATACGCAGTATTTT.

The chain combines TRBV7-2 with TRBJ2-7; 7 bases line up with TRBD1. CDR3 size: 14 residues. The V and J ends lost 5 bases and 6 bases, in that order; junction bases with no gene match: 10. Germline CDR1 reads SGHTA; CDR2 reads FQGNSA. This CDR3 is CASSQQLDRAEQYF. CDR3 in DNA: TGTGCCAGCAGCCAACAACTTGACAGGGCCGAGCAGTACTTC. The variable domain in full, completed from reference TRBV7-2 and TRBJ2-7, reads GAGVSQSPSNKVTEKGKDVELRCDPISGHTALYWYRQSLGQGLEFLIYFQGNSAPDKSGLPSDRFSAERTGGSVSTLTIQRTQQEDSAVYLCASSQQLDRAEQYFGPGTRLTVT.

The table lists this clonotype with many counts. As DNA, the CDR3 is TGTGCCACCACGGGTGGGACTGGAAACACCATATATTTT. It yields the protein CATTGGTGNTIYF. This rearrangement joins TRBV2 to TRBJ1-3; the D is unclear. CDR3 length equals 13 residues. Trimming took 10 bases from V and 2 from J, leaving 12 bases between them. Germline V lookup: CDR1 SNHLY, CDR2 FYNNEI.

This clonotype occurred a few times. The chain joins TRBV7-9 to TRBJ2-4; 11 bases are shared with TRBD1. This CDR3 has 16 residues. V lost 1 base and J lost 5; bases outside the gene matches: 4. From germline, CDR1 is SEHNR and CDR2 FQNEAQ (reference sequence). The CDR3 loop reads CASSLGTGGHENIQYF. The CDR3 coding sequence is TGTGCCAGCAGCTTAGGGACAGGGGGCCATGAAAACATTCAGTACTTC.

The V and J genes are TRBV20-1 and TRBJ2-3; tentative D call: TRBD2 (5 bases). Germline CDR1 and CDR2: DFQATT and SNEGSKA (reference sequence). V shed 7 bases and J shed 0 bases, with 5 bases lying between them. The CDR3 is made up of 11 amino acids. CDR3 sequence (DNA): TGCAGTGGAGGGAGCACAGATACGCAGTATTTT. Its translation is CSGGSTDTQYF.

This clonotype was detected a few times. V is TRBV3-1 and J is TRBJ2-3, with D possibly matching TRBD2 (6 bases). Germline loops: CDR1 LGHDT, CDR2 YNNKEL (reference sequence). The CDR3 extends over 14 amino acids. V dropped 5 bases and J dropped 4 bases, with 13 bases sitting between them. CDR3 residues: CASSTRGGADTQYF. The CDR3 DNA sequence: TGTGCCAGCAGCACCCGGGGAGGCGCAGATACGCAGTATTTT.

This clonotype was seen a few times. The chain uses TRBV7-3 and TRBJ1-1; D is unclear. Trimming took off 5 bases at V and 3 bases at J, with 10 bases between the two ends. In germline, CDR1 is SGHTA, CDR2 FQGTGA. CDR3 length equals 13 residues. The CDR3 DNA follows: TGTGCCAGCAGCCCAACAATCCACACTGAAGCTTTCTTT. The encoded protein is CASSPTIHTEAFF.

This sequence joins TRBV27 and TRBJ1-2; the match to TRBD1 covers 7 bases. This CDR3 comprises 14 residues. Germline-derived CDR1 and CDR2 are MNHEY and SMNVEV (reference sequence). The V segment lost 6 bases and the J segment 8 bases; nucleotides outside the gene matches: 12. The CDR3 loop reads CASRRQGGLFGYTF. The CDR3 bases are TGTGCCAGCAGGCGGCAGGGGGGTCTCTTCGGCTACACCTTC.

This chain uses TRBV19 with TRBJ2-6; 8 positions agree with TRBD1. The V gene end was trimmed by 4 bases and the J gene end by 2 bases; junction bases not matched to a gene: 4. The CDR3 is 16 residues long. Germline V lookup: CDR1 LNHDA, CDR2 SQIVND (reference sequence). CDR3: CASSTPTGAGANVLTF. The CDR3 DNA sequence: TGTGCCAGTAGTACCCCGACAGGGGCTGGGGCCAACGTCCTGACTTTC.

The chain joins TRBV2 to TRBJ2-1; 9 bases map to TRBD1. Trimming removed 4 bases from V and 6 bases from J; junction bases left unmatched: 7. The CDR3 has 15 amino acids. The germline V gene encodes CDR1 SNHLY and CDR2 FYNNEI. This chain's CDR3 is CASSVVQGASNEQFF. The CDR3 nucleotides are TGTGCCAGCAGTGTAGTACAGGGGGCTTCCAATGAGCAGTTCTTC.

This clonotype was counted only a few times. The V and J genes are TRBV4-2 and TRBJ2-7; 10 bases line up with TRBD2. V shed 1 base, J shed 1 base, and the junction held 7 bases outside the gene matches. This CDR3 is 17 amino acids long. Germline loops: CDR1 LGHNA, CDR2 YNFKEQ. The CDR3 sequence is CASSQGPSGGASYEQYF. The CDR3 nucleotides read TGTGCCAGCAGCCAAGGACCCAGCGGGGGGGCTTCCTACGAGCAGTACTTC.

The CDR3 sequence: CASSLAFGGGYNEQFF. The CDR3 coding sequence is TGTGCCAGCAGCTTAGCGTTCGGGGGAGGCTACAATGAGCAGTTCTTC. J is TRBJ2-1 and V is TRBV7-2, with D perhaps matching TRBD2 (6 bases). Germline V gene data show CDR1 as SGHTA and CDR2 as FQGNSA. Trimming shortened V by 0 bases and J by 3 bases, and 12 bases separated the two germline ends. This CDR3 spans 16 amino acids.

This clonotype was counted at least ten times. The V and J genes are TRBV3-1 and TRBJ1-5; D gene ambiguous. The CDR3 runs 15 residues. Germline CDR1 LGHDT, CDR2 YNNKEL (reference sequence). The V and J ends lost 0 bases and 3 bases respectively, with 9 bases between them. CDR3 in DNA: TGTGCCAGCAGCCAAGATTCGAGGCCCAATCAGCCCCAGCATTTT. This translates into CASSQDSRPNQPQHF. Based on the CDR3 plus reference TRBV3-1 and TRBJ1-5, the full variable domain is DTAVSQTPKYLVTQMGNDKSIKCEQNLGHDTMYWYKQDSKKFLKIMFSYNNKELIINETVPNRFSPKSPDKAHLNLHINSLELGDSAVYFCASSQDSRPNQPQHFGDGTRLSIL.

The chain employs TRBV30 and TRBJ2-5, with a possible D match to TRBD1 (6 bases). This CDR3 has 13 amino acids. The V gene lost 1 base and the J gene lost 5 bases, with 11 bases spanning the gap. Germline assignment: CDR1 GTSNPN and CDR2 SVGIG (reference sequence). The CDR3 reads CAWSGGGQETQYF. As DNA, the CDR3 is TGTGCCTGGAGTGGTGGGGGCCAGGAGACCCAGTACTTC.

The chain uses TRBV4-2 and TRBJ2-7, with D possibly matching TRBD2 (5 bases). The CDR3 is 18 residues long. CDR1 LGHNA and CDR2 YNFKEQ come from the germline V gene. V lost 1 base and J lost 3, with 22 bases in between. CDR3 nucleotide sequence: TGTGCCAGCAGCCAAGGAGTCGGACTCCCTCCAGGAAGCTACGAGCAGTACTTC. It is translated as CASSQGVGLPPGSYEQYF.

The table lists this clonotype with many counts. The chain uses TRBV21-1 and TRBJ2-3; the table's D call, TRBD2, was not checked against the DNA. TRBV21-1 is given as a pseudogene. The CDR3 has 16 residues. CDR3 protein: CASSGPGLRRADTQYF. DNA of the CDR3: TGTGCCAGCAGCGGCCCGGGACTAAGAAGAGCAGATACGCAGTATTTT.

This clonotype occurred a few times. V is TRBV12-3 or TRBV12-4 and J is TRBJ2-5; D is perhaps TRBD2 (5 bases). With 6 bases removed from V and 1 base from J, the gap between germline ends came to 12 bases. The CDR3 is 14 residues long. The CDR3 sequence is CASSYPGIQETQYF. As DNA, the CDR3 is TGTGCCAGCAGCTATCCCGGGATCCAAGAGACCCAGTACTTC.

In its sample, this clonotype was seen a few times. The chain carries TRBV6-2 or TRBV6-3 and TRBJ1-1; D remains unclear. Germline V gene lookup returns CDR1 MNHEY and CDR2 SVGEGT. The CDR3 is 13 residues long. The V end was cut by 7 bases, the J end by 0 bases, with 9 bases between. The CDR3 sequence: CASTGQMNTEAFF. CDR3 nucleotides: TGTGCCAGCACTGGCCAGATGAACACTGAAGCTTTCTTT.

This clonotype was seen a few times. The CDR3 sequence is CASSYPPNEQFF. CDR3 nucleotide sequence: TGTGCCAGCAGTTATCCACCCAATGAGCAGTTCTTC. The chain employs TRBV6-2 or TRBV6-3 and TRBJ2-1; D unresolved. Germline V CDR1 and CDR2: MNHEY, SVGEGT. The CDR3 length is 12 residues. The ends were cut back, 3 bases at V and 6 bases at J, with 6 bases in the middle.